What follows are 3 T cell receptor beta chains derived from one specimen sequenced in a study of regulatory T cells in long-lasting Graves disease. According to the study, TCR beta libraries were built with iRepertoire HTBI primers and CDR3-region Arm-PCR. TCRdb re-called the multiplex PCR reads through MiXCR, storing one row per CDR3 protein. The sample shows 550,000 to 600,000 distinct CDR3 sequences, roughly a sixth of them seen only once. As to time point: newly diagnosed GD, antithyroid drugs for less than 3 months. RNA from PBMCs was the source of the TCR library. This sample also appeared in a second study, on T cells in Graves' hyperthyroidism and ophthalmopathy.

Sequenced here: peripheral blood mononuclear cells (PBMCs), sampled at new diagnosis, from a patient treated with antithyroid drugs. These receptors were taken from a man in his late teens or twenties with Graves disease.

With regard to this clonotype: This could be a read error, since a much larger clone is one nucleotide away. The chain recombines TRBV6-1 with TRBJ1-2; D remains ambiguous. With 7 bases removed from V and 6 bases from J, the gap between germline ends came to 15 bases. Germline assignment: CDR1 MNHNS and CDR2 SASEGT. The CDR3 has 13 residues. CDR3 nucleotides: TGTGCCAGCACAATAAGGGATTACGATGGCTACACCTTC. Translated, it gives CASTIRDYDGYTF.

CDR3 sequence (DNA): TGTGCCAGCAGTTACGATCCAGGGGATTCGGGCTACACCTTC. It is translated as CASSYDPGDSGYTF. The rearrangement uses TRBV6-2 or TRBV6-3 and TRBJ1-2; tentative D call: TRBD1 (6 bases). CDR3 length: 14 residues. The V end lost 2 bases, the J end lost 8 bases, and 15 bases lay between the germline ends. Germline CDR1 MNHEY, CDR2 SVGEGT.

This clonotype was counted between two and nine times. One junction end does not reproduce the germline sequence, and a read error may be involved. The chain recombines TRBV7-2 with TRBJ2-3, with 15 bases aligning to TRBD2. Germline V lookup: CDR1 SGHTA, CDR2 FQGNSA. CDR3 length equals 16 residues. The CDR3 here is CASRGLAGGSTYTQYF. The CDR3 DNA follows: TGTGCCAGCAGGGGACTAGCGGGAGGAAGCACATATACGCAGTATTTT.